This T cell receptor (beta chain) was sequenced during a study of lymphopenia after photon versus proton radiotherapy (dated by TCRdb to between 2017 and 2020). Regarding the complete study: Photon and proton radiation therapy were compared by the study for their immunological effects in patients with gastrointestinal tumors who developed high-grade lymphopenia. The study was designed to characterize how the impact on the immune system differs between the two radiation modalities. The cohort included roughly 20 patients with gastrointestinal tumors who developed lymphopenia after receiving either photon or proton therapy.

The library was built by means of the immunoSEQ multiplex PCR assay. Alongside multiparametric flow cytometry, deep sequencing of rearranged TCR beta loci was used to profile the T cell repertoires. TCRdb limited this immuneACCESS table to in-frame rearrangements with V and J called. A share of clones is missing; checked studies link under half to unresolved V genes, and the rest is unexplained. The table for this sample lists about 30,000 clones; roughly nine tenths of them were counted only once. 6.6% of the sample goes to the ten largest clones. V lost 5 bases and J lost 5 bases; the stretch between them is 15 bases long. The CDR3 goes from the cysteine to the phenylalanine over 14 residues. The read is trimmed to its CDR3 DNA, 42 bases read in frame from base 1. Reading the germline V gene (reference sequence) gives CDR1 LNHDA and CDR2 SQIVND. Findings and caveats that apply to the study as a whole: The survival association was assessed only in patients who died, and better survival with proton therapy was presented by the authors as a possibility rather than a demonstrated result. Relative stability during treatment was observed in proton-treated patients, whereas loss of naive T cells and TCR diversity and gain of effector/memory populations were observed in photon-treated patients. Across the cohort, a larger post-nadir drop in TCR diversity was inversely correlated with overall survival time among patients who died. After the lymphocyte count nadir, photon-treated repertoires showed oligoclonal expansion, especially of CD8+ Temra cells, which drove the drop in diversity.

As for this clone: Its antigen remains undetermined. Base qualities are not recorded, but no much larger clone differs from it by a single base.

The sequence links TRBV19 to TRBJ2-5; tentative D gene TRBD1, with 6 bases matching. This receptor was taken from a woman between 65 and 79 years old with pancreatic cancer. Some clones in this sample may be carry-over from other donors' samples. The material sequenced was peripheral blood, taken from a patient treated with proton-based radiotherapy. The DNA reads as follows: TGTGCCAGTAGTTCCTCCAGGGGCCCGGAGACCCAGTACTTC. This yields the protein CASSSSRGPETQYF.